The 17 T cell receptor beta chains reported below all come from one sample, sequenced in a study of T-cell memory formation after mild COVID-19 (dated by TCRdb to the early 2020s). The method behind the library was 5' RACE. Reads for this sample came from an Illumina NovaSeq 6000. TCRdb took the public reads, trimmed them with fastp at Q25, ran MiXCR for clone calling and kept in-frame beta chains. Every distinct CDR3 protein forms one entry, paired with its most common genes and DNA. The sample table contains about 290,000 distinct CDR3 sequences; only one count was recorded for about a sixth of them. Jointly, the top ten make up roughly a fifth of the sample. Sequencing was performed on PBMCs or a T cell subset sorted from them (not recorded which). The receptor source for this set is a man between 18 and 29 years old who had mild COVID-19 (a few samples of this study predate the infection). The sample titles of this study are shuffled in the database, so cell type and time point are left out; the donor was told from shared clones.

For the CDR3, the DNA is TGTGCCAGCCGATACGGGGGGGGGGAAGATACGCAGTATTTT. It is translated as CASRYGGGEDTQYF. This rearrangement joins TRBV27 to TRBJ2-3, with TRBD2 identical over 8 bases. The trim removed 8 bases at V and 5 bases at J, leaving 9 bases unmatched. This CDR3 region has 14 residues. Germline V gene data show CDR1 as MNHEY and CDR2 as SMNVEV (reference sequence).

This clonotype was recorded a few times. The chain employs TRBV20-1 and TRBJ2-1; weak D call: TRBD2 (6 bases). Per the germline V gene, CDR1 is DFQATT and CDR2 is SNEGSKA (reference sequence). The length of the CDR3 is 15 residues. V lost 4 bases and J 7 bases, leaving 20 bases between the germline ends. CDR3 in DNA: TGCAGTGCTACTATAGGTGGCGGGGCCGCAAATGAGCAGTTCTTC. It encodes CSATIGGGAANEQFF.

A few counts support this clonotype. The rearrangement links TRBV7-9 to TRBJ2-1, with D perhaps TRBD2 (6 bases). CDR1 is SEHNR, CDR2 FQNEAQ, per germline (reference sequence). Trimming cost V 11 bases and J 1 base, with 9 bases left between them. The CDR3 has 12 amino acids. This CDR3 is CASGVSYNEQFF. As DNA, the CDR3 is TGTGCCTCGGGGGTTTCCTACAATGAGCAGTTCTTC. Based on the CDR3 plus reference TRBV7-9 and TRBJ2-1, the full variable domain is DTGVSQNPRHKITKRGQNVTFRCDPISEHNRLYWYRQTLGQGPEFLTYFQNEAQLEKSRLLSDRFSAERPKGSFSTLEIQRTEQGDSAMYLCASGVSYNEQFFGPGTRLTVL.

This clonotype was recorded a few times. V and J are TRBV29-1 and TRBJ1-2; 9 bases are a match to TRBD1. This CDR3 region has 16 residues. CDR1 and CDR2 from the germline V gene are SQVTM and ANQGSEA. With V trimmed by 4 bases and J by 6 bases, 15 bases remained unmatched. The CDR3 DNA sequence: TGCAGCGTTGTTCCGATCGGACAGGGGAGTAGGGATGGCTACACCTTC. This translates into CSVVPIGQGSRDGYTF. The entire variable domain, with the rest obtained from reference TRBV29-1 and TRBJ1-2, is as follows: SAVISQKPSRDICQRGTSLTIQCQVDSQVTMMFWYRQQPGQSLTLIATANQGSEATYESGFVIDKFPISRPNLTFSTLTVSNMSPEDSSIYLCSVVPIGQGSRDGYTFGSGTRLTVV.

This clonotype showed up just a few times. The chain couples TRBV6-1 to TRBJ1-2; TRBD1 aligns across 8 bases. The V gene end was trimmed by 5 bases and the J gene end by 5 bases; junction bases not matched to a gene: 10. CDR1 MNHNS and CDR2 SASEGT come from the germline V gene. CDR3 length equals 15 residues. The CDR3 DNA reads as TGTGCCAGCAGTCCCCGGGACAGGCGGACATATGGCTACACCTTC. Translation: CASSPRDRRTYGYTF.

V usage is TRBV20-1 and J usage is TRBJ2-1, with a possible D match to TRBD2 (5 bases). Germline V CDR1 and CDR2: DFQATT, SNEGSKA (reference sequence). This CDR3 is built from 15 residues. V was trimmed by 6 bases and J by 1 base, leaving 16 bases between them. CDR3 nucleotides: TGCAGTGCCGAGACGGACTGGCCTTCCTACAATGAGCAGTTCTTC. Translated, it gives CSAETDWPSYNEQFF.

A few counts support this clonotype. CDR3 sequence: CASSDLAGPGPQHF. The CDR3 DNA reads TGTGCCAGCAGTGACCTGGCGGGGCCCGGGCCCCAGCATTTT. The rearrangement uses TRBV6-1 and TRBJ1-5; D is perhaps TRBD1 (5 bases). The CDR3 is made up of 14 amino acids. The V gene's germline CDR1 is MNHNS and CDR2 SASEGT. V lost 3 bases and J 9 bases, leaving 15 bases between the germline ends.

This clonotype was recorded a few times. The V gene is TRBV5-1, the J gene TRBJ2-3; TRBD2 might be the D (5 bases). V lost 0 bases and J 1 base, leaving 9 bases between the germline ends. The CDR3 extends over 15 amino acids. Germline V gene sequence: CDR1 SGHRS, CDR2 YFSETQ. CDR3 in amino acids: CASSLEPRGTDTQYF. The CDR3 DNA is TGCGCCAGCAGCTTGGAACCGCGGGGCACAGATACGCAGTATTTT.

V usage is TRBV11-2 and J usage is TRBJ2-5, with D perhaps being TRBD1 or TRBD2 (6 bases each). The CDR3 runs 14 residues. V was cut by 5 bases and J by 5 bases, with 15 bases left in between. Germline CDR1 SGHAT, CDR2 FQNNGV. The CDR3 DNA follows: TGTGCCAGCAGCGGGATGGGGGGCGCGGAGACCCAGTACTTC. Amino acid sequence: CASSGMGGAETQYF.

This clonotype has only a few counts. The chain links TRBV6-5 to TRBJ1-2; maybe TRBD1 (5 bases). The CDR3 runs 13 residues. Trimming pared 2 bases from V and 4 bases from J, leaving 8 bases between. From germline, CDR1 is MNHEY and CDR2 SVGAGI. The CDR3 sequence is CASSYRDGYGYTF. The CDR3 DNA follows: TGTGCCAGCAGTTACCGGGACGGCTATGGCTACACCTTC.

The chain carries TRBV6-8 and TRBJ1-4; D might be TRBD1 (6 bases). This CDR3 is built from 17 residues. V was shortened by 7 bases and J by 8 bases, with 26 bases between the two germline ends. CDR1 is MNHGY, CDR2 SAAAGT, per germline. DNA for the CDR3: TGTGCCAGCACTCGCAAGGGGGAATCGAGGATGCGAGAAAAACTGTTTTTT. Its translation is CASTRKGESRMREKLFF.

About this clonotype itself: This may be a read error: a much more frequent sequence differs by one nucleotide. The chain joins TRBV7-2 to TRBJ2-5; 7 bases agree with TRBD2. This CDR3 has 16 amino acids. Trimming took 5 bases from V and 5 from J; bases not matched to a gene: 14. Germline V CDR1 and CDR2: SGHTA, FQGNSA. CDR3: CASSRSEGLTGETQYF. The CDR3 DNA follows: TGTGCCAGCAGCCGAAGTGAGGGACTAACGGGGGAGACCCAGTACTTC.

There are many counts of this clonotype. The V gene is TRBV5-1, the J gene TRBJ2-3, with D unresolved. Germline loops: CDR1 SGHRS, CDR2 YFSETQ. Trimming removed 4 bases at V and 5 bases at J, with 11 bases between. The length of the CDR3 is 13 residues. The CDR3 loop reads CASSPDPGDTQYF. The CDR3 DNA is TGCGCCAGCAGCCCGGACCCGGGAGATACGCAGTATTTT. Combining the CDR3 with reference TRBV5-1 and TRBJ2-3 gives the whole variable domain KAGVTQTPRYLIKTRGQQVTLSCSPISGHRSVSWYQQTPGQGLQFLFEYFSETQRNKGNFPGRFSGRQFSNSRSEMNVSTLELGDSALYLCASSPDPGDTQYFGPGTRLTVL.

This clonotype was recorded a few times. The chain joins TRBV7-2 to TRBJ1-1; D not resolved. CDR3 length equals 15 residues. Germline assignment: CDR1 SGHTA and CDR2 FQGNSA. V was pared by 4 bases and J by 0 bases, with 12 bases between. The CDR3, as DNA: TGTGCCAGCAGCTCACCGACAACTCTGAACACTGAAGCTTTCTTT. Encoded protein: CASSSPTTLNTEAFF.

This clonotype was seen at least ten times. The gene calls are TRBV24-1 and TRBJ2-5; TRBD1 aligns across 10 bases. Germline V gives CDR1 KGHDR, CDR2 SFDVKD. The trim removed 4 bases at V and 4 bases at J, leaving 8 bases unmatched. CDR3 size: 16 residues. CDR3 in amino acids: CATSDPSGTGVETQYF. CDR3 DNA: TGTGCCACCAGTGACCCATCCGGGACAGGGGTAGAGACCCAGTACTTC.

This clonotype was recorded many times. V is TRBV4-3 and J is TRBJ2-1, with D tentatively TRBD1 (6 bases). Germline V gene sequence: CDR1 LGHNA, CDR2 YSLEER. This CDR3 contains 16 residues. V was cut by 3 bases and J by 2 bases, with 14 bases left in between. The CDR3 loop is CASSQGANQAYNEQFF. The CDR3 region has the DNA TGCGCCAGCAGCCAGGGGGCAAATCAAGCCTACAATGAGCAGTTCTTC.

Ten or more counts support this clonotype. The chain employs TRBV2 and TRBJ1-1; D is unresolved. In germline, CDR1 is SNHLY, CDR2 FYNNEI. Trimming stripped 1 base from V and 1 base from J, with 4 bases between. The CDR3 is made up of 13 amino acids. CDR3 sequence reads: CASSEVENTEAFF. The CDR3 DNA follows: TGTGCCAGCAGTGAAGTCGAGAACACTGAAGCTTTCTTT.